This TCR beta chain was recorded in a study of post-analysis software for immune sequencing data. General study results and limits: Normalized Chao1 diversity was significantly reduced in patients versus controls. TRBV5-6, TRBV5-1 and TRBV20-1 were among a handful of TRBV segments more frequent in patients than controls.

A word on this clonotype: Its antigen is not known.

Unique molecular identifiers had been added to the TCR beta cDNA libraries. Around 500,000 cDNA molecules were obtained from roughly 1 to 10 million T cells. TCRdb re-called the PCR reads through MiXCR, storing one row per CDR3 protein. Of a few hundred thousand distinct CDR3 sequences detected, roughly 38% appear once; the ten largest clones hold around an eighth. Germline V gene sequence: CDR1 MNHEY, CDR2 SVGAGI. V lost 4 bases and J lost 1; bases outside the gene matches: 8. The length of the CDR3 is 17 residues. This TCR derives from a girl between 10 and 17 years old with multiple sclerosis. Sequenced input: blood. The chain combines TRBV6-5 with TRBJ2-3; TRBD2 matches 10 bases. The CDR3 here is CASSSILLAGGTDTQYF. The DNA of the CDR3 is TGTGCCAGCAGTTCCATCCTTCTAGCGGGGGGCACAGATACGCAGTATTTT.